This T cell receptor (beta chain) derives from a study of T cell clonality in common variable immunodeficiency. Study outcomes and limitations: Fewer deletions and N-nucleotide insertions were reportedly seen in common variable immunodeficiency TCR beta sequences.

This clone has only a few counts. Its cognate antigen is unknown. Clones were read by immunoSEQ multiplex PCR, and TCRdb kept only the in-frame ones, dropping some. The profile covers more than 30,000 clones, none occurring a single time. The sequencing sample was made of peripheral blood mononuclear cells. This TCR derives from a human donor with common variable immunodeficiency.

The CDR3 bases that were read are TGTGCCAGCAGCTTAGTAGGGACACCGAACACTGAA. Protein sequence: CASSLVGTPNTE. The entire CDR3 protein reads CASSLVGTPNTEAFF. The rearrangement uses TRBV7-9 and TRBJ1-1, with D perhaps matching TRBD1 (6 bases). The CDR3 end falls 3 residues outside the read, so it is completed with the germline J gene. This CDR3 spans 15 amino acids. V gave up 1 base and J gave up 1 base, with 10 bases separating them. Per germline, CDR1 SEHNR and CDR2 FQNEAQ (reference sequence).